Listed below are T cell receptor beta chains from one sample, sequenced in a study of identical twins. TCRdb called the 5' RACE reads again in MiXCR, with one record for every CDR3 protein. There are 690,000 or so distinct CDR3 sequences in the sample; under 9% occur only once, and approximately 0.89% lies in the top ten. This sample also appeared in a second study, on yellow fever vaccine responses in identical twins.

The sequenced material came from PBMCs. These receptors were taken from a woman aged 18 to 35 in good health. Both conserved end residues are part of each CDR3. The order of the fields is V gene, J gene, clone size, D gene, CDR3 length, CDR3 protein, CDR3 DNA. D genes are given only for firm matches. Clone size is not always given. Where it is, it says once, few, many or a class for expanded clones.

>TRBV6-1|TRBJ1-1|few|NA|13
CASSDQIVTEAFF
TGTGCCAGCAGTGACCAGATAGTCACTGAAGCTTTCTTT
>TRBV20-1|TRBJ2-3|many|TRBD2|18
CSAREAGVDQVGTDTQYF
TGCAGTGCCAGAGAAGCGGGAGTCGATCAGGTTGGCACAGATACGCAGTATTTT
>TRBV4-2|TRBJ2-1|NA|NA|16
CASSQDPADRSNEQFF
TGTGCCAGCAGCCAAGACCCCGCGGACCGTAGCAATGAGCAGTTCTTC
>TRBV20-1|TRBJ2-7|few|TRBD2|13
CSARGSTSGEQYF
TGCAGTGCTAGGGGTTCGACTAGCGGCGAGCAGTACTTC
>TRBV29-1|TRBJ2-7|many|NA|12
CSARISSYEQYF
TGCAGCGCTAGAATAAGCTCCTACGAGCAGTACTTC
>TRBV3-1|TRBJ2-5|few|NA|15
CASSHRREDLETQYF
TGTGCCAGCAGCCACCGGAGGGAAGATCTGGAGACCCAGTACTTC
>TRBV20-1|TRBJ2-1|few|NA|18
CSARFFTPSLPSYNEQFF
TGCAGTGCTAGATTTTTCACTCCGTCGCTCCCCTCCTACAATGAGCAGTTCTTC
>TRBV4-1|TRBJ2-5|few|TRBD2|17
CASSQGGLAGGQETQYF
TGCGCCAGCAGCCAAGGCGGGCTAGCGGGGGGGCAAGAGACCCAGTACTTC
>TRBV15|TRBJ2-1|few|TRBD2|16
CATRRGELAGRSEQFF
TGTGCCACCAGAAGAGGGGAACTAGCGGGGCGGAGTGAGCAGTTCTTC
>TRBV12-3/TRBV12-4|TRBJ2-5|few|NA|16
CASRHQLSGTPIFWYF
TGTGCCAGCAGGCACCAACTCTCCGGGACGCCAATCTTTTGGTACTTC
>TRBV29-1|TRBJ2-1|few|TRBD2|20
CSVDPPEGLAPQGSFNEQFF
TGCAGCGTTGACCCCCCGGAGGGACTAGCTCCTCAAGGGTCATTTAATGAGCAGTTCTTC
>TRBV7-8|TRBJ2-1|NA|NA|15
CASSRGFSPGNEQFF
TGTGCCAGCAGCCGAGGGTTCAGTCCGGGCAATGAGCAGTTCTTC
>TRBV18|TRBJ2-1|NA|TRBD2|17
CASSPIAREAYYNEQFF
TGTGCCAGCTCACCAATTGCACGGGAGGCATACTACAATGAGCAGTTCTTC
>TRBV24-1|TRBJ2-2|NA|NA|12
CATKRNTGELFF
TGTGCCACCAAACGAAACACCGGGGAGCTGTTTTTT
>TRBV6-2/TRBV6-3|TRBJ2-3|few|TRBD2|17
CASSWNVAGNEPDTQYF
TGTGCCAGCAGTTGGAACGTAGCGGGCAACGAACCAGATACGCAGTATTTT
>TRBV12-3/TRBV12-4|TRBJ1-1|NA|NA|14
CASTLGGKNTEAFF
TGTGCCAGCACCTTGGGGGGGAAGAACACTGAAGCTTTCTTT
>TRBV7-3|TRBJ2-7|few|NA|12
CASSGQTYEQYF
TGTGCCAGCAGTGGGCAGACCTACGAGCAGTACTTC
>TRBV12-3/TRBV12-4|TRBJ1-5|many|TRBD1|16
CASSAVGTASNQPQHF
TGTGCCAGCAGTGCGGTCGGGACAGCTAGCAATCAGCCCCAGCATTTT
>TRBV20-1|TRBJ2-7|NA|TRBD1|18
CSARDPAGWAGGAYEQYF
TGCAGTGCTAGAGATCCGGCGGGTTGGGCAGGGGGCGCCTACGAGCAGTACTTC
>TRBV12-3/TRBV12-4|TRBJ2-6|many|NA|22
CASSFGGIVSGRYSSGANVLTF
TGTGCCAGCAGTTTCGGGGGAATAGTTTCGGGCCGTTACTCCTCTGGGGCCAACGTCCTGACTTTC
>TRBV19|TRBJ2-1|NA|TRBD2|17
CASTGTSGLSSYNEQFF
TGTGCCAGTACGGGGACTAGCGGATTGAGCTCCTACAATGAGCAGTTCTTC
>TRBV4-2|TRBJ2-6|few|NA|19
CASSQADIGAISGANVLTF
TGTGCCAGCAGCCAGGCTGATATCGGAGCGATCTCTGGGGCCAACGTCCTGACTTTC
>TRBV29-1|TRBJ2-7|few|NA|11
CSVLVTYEQYF
TGCAGCGTACTAGTAACCTACGAGCAGTACTTC
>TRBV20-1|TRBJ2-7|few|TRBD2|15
CSAIIAGGSSYEQYF
TGCAGTGCTATAATAGCGGGGGGGAGCTCCTACGAGCAGTACTTC
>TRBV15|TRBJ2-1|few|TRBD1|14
CATSPRSDRGEQFF
TGTGCCACCAGCCCCAGGTCGGACAGGGGAGAGCAGTTCTTC
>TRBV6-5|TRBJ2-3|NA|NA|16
CASSYKGLIGTDTQYF
TGTGCCAGCAGTTACAAAGGCCTTATCGGCACAGATACGCAGTATTTT
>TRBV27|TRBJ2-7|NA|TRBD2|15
CASSLSWGGPYEQYF
TGTGCCAGCAGTTTATCGTGGGGGGGACCCTACGAGCAGTACTTC
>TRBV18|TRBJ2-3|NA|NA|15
CASSPLPKSTDTQYF
TGTGCCAGCTCACCACTTCCTAAGAGCACAGATACGCAGTATTTT
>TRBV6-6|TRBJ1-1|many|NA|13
CASSYSDITEAFF
TGTGCCAGCAGTTACTCGGACATTACTGAAGCTTTCTTT
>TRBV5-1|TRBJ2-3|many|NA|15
CASSLTDIRTDTQYF
TGCGCCAGCAGCTTGACAGACATCCGCACAGATACGCAGTATTTT
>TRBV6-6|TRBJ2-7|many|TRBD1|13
CASSDRGGYEQYF
TGTGCCAGCAGTGACAGGGGCGGCTACGAGCAGTACTTC
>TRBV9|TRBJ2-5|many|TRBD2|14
CASSVGTSGETQYF
TGTGCCAGCAGCGTGGGGACTAGCGGAGAGACCCAGTACTTC
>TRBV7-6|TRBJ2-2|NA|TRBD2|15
CASSLSSGRTGELFF
TGTGCCAGCAGCTTATCTAGCGGGAGGACCGGGGAGCTGTTTTTT
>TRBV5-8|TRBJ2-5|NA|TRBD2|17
CASSNEESGGAYETQYF
TGTGCCAGCAGCAATGAGGAGAGCGGGGGGGCCTACGAGACCCAGTACTTC
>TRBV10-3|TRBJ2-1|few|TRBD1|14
CATTGTGSYNEQFF
TGTGCCACCACCGGGACAGGATCCTACAATGAGCAGTTCTTC
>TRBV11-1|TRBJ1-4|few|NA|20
CASSLMSPGGFSATNEKLFF
TGTGCCAGCAGCTTAATGTCTCCGGGGGGCTTCTCTGCAACTAATGAAAAACTGTTTTTT